These T cell receptor beta chains were read from a single sample in a study of response to subunit inactivated influenza vaccine. TCRdb redid the calling of the RT-PCR reads with MiXCR, one entry per CDR3 protein. The table shows hundreds of thousands of distinct CDR3 sequences, with around 15% occurring only once. This material consisted of PBMCs from blood, taken less than 15 days before vaccination. Every receptor here comes from a man aged 50 or older who received an inactivated influenza vaccine. The CDR3 runs from the conserved cysteine through the conserved F or W. The D gene is left open where the match is weak. For some rows the clone size is stated as once, few or many, or as a class when expanded; others skip it.

abundance	d_gene	v_gene	j_gene	CDR3nt	CDR3aa
few	TRBD2	TRBV9	TRBJ2-5	TGTGCCAGCAGCGAGGGACTAGCGAACATCCAGACCCAGTACTTC	CASSEGLANIQTQYF
-	TRBD1	TRBV7-2	TRBJ2-2	TGTGCCAGCAGGCGGGACAGGGGTTTAACCGGGGAGCTGTTTTTT	CASRRDRGLTGELFF
-	TRBD1	TRBV5-1	TRBJ1-2	TGCGCCAGCAGCACCCAGACAGGGGTTAAAGGCTATGGCTACACCTTC	CASSTQTGVKGYGYTF
few	-	TRBV2	TRBJ2-4	TGTGCCAGCAGTGAGACCACGGACCGGAACATTCAGTACTTC	CASSETTDRNIQYF
few	-	TRBV7-3	TRBJ2-2	TGTGCCAGCAGCTTAACGCCAGGGGAGGCCGGGGAGCTGTTTTTT	CASSLTPGEAGELFF
few	TRBD2	TRBV20-1	TRBJ2-4	TGCAGTGCTAGAGATGATCTAGCGGGGACCTGGGAAATTCAGTACTTC	CSARDDLAGTWEIQYF
few	-	TRBV29-1	TRBJ2-7	TGCAGCGTTGTGGGGGGACCGAACTACGAGCAGTACTTC	CSVVGGPNYEQYF
few	TRBD2	TRBV27	TRBJ2-2	TGTGCCAGCAGGCAAGCGGGACTGAACACCGGGGAGCTGTTTTTT	CASRQAGLNTGELFF
few	-	TRBV12-3/TRBV12-4	TRBJ2-7	TGTGCCAGCAATTCAGGAGGGGCGCCCTACGAGCAGTACTTC	CASNSGGAPYEQYF
few	TRBD1	TRBV12-3/TRBV12-4	TRBJ2-5	TGTGCCAGCAGGGACAGGGTGAAGGTGACAGAGACCCAGTACTTC	CASRDRVKVTETQYF
many	TRBD1	TRBV29-1	TRBJ2-7	TGCAGCGTTGAACCTACAGGGGGCTCAAAGCAGTACTTC	CSVEPTGGSKQYF
-	-	TRBV11-2	TRBJ1-1	TGTGCCAGCAGCCTAAGGGGTAACAGGAGGAACACTGAAGCTTTCTTT	CASSLRGNRRNTEAFF
-	-	TRBV20-1	TRBJ2-1	TGCAGTGCTGAAATACTAGGCGGGGAAGTGATCTTAGAGCAGTTCTTC	CSAEILGGEVILEQFF
few	-	TRBV6-4	TRBJ1-1	TGTGCCAGCAGAACTTCAAGGATGGGCACTGAAGCTTTCTTT	CASRTSRMGTEAFF
-	-	TRBV11-1	TRBJ2-1	TGTGCCAGCAGCCCCCGTAGGGTGAAAATAGCGGCGAAGAATTACAATGAGCAGTTCTTC	CASSPRRVKIAAKNYNEQFF
few	TRBD2	TRBV4-3	TRBJ2-6	TGCGCCAGCAGCCAAGCGTGGACTAGCTCGCGTGGGGCCAACGTCCTGACTTTC	CASSQAWTSSRGANVLTF
-	-	TRBV2	TRBJ2-2	TGTGCCAGCAGAAAACCCGGGACTAACACCGGGGAGCTGTTTTTT	CASRKPGTNTGELFF
few	TRBD1	TRBV24-1	TRBJ2-3	TGTGCCACCAGTGATTTGCGGGACCCAGGGGGAACAGATACGCAGTATTTT	CATSDLRDPGGTDTQYF
-	-	TRBV25-1	TRBJ2-1	TGTGCCAGCAGTGAAATCTTACGGGGCTCCTACAATGAGCAGTTCTTC	CASSEILRGSYNEQFF
-	TRBD2	TRBV15	TRBJ2-5	TGTGCCACCGCTTCCCCGGGGGGGCAAGAGACCCAGTACTTC	CATASPGGQETQYF
few	TRBD2	TRBV3-1	TRBJ2-1	TGTGCCAGCAGCCAAGAGTTCGGGTCTAGCGGGGCTGGGGAGCAGTTCTTC	CASSQEFGSSGAGEQFF
few	TRBD1	TRBV29-1	TRBJ2-1	TGCAGCGTCTATAACGACAGGGGCGGCAACAATGAGCAGTTCTTC	CSVYNDRGGNNEQFF
-	TRBD1	TRBV27	TRBJ2-1	TGTGCCAGCAGTACCGGGACAGGGGGCTACAATGAGCAGTTCTTC	CASSTGTGGYNEQFF
-	-	TRBV28	TRBJ2-5	TGTGCCAGCAGTTTATTGGCCGAAGTAGAGACCCAGTACTTC	CASSLLAEVETQYF
-	-	TRBV4-1	TRBJ2-5	TGCGCCAGCAGCCACCCCGGTACAGGCCAAGAGACCCAGTACTTC	CASSHPGTGQETQYF
-	-	TRBV2	TRBJ2-2	TGTGCCAGCAGCGTCTCTCAGGGGGGGACAGATTTTTCGAAGTACACCGGGGAGCTGTTTTTT	CASSVSQGGTDFSKYTGELFF
-	-	TRBV5-1	TRBJ1-5	TGCGCCAGCTCCCCCGGGGACGGACGATCCCAGCCCCAGCATTTT	CASSPGDGRSQPQHF
-	-	TRBV7-8	TRBJ2-1	TGTGCCAGCAGCTTCCCCCAGTCTCCGAATGAGCAGTTCTTC	CASSFPQSPNEQFF
-	-	TRBV20-1	TRBJ2-7	TGCAGTGCCGAAGGGCCCTCCTACGAGCAGTACTTC	CSAEGPSYEQYF
-	TRBD2	TRBV7-2	TRBJ2-1	TGTGCCAGCAGCTTAGCCAGCGGGGCCCACAATGAGCAGTTCTTC	CASSLASGAHNEQFF
-	-	TRBV4-3	TRBJ2-7	TGCGCCAGCAGCCAAGATATTGCGGGGATCTACGAGCAGTACTTC	CASSQDIAGIYEQYF
-	-	TRBV7-9	TRBJ2-5	TGTGCCAGCAGCTTAGTCAGGCTAGAACTCCAAGAGACCCAGTACTTC	CASSLVRLELQETQYF
few	TRBD1	TRBV5-8	TRBJ1-2	TGTGCCAGCAGCTTCCCCGGGACAGGGCCGAACTATGGCTACACCTTC	CASSFPGTGPNYGYTF
-	-	TRBV6-1	TRBJ2-1	TGTGCCAGCAGTGAATCCACCGGTTCCGGCTTCTTC	CASSESTGSGFF
-	-	TRBV15	TRBJ1-6	TGTGCCACCAGCAGAGATCTCGGCAGGGTGGACTCACCCCTCCACTTT	CATSRDLGRVDSPLHF
few	-	TRBV4-1	TRBJ2-2	TGCGCCAGCAGCCCCTACGGTTCCGGGGAGCTGTTTTTT	CASSPYGSGELFF
few	TRBD1	TRBV4-3	TRBJ2-2	TGCGCCAGCAGCCAAGAGACAGGGGCCGGAACCGGGGAGCTGTTTTTT	CASSQETGAGTGELFF
few	-	TRBV6-2/TRBV6-3	TRBJ2-2	TGTGCCAGCAGTCACCTTGACATATACGCGAACACCGGGGAGCTGTTTTTT	CASSHLDIYANTGELFF
-	-	TRBV3-1	TRBJ1-6	TGTGCCAGCAGCCAAGAGGGTAGGAGTGATTCACCCCTCCACTTT	CASSQEGRSDSPLHF
-	-	TRBV5-1	TRBJ2-1	TGCGCCAGCAGCTTGTCCAGGGAGCATGAGCAGTTCTTC	CASSLSREHEQFF
few	-	TRBV7-2	TRBJ2-6	TGTGCCAGCAGCTTAGAAGCAGGGGTGTCCAACGTCCTGACTTTC	CASSLEAGVSNVLTF
few	TRBD2	TRBV14	TRBJ2-5	TGTGCCAGCGGACTAGCGGGGGCTGTTCAAGAGACCCAGTACTTC	CASGLAGAVQETQYF